This note documents a single T cell receptor beta chain sequence. This clone was recorded many times. Its binding antigen is unknown. No qualities accompany the bases; no much larger clone lies one base away. Another Seattle source contributed samples from volunteer blood donors who had recovered from COVID-19. Whole blood was collected in K2EDTA tubes by collaborating institutions according to the institutions' own protocols. For TCRbeta analysis, collaborators shipped samples in one of three forms: frozen whole blood, isolated PBMCs, or DNA extracted from either of those sample types. TCRbeta CDR3 regions were amplified from genomic DNA by means of the immunoSEQ Assay, a bias-controlled multiplex PCR. As for how the authors treated the data: Nucleated cell counts per sample were estimated from amplification of reference gene primers within the assay. Sequence reads were collapsed and filtered to measure the absolute abundance of every unique TCRbeta CDR3 rearrangement. For each sample, productive Simpson clonality was calculated as the square root of Simpson's diversity index over productive rearrangements. The table was pulled from immuneACCESS by TCRdb, which kept in-frame rearrangements only. Such tables lose some clones; where checked, under half of the loss comes from unresolved V genes, and the rest has no known cause. V, J and clone size derive from that table, while D and trimming were established from the DNA sequence. This sample lists some 95,000 clones; around 82% were detected once. 7.5% to 9.5% of the sample is taken by the ten largest.

The data derive from a study of blood T cell repertoires in COVID-19 (dated by TCRdb to about 2020). Turning to the overall study: The collaborator samples originated in the United States, Italy and Spain and spanned the acute and convalescent phases of COVID-19. The prospective study material was composed of cDNA or gDNA derived from T cells, B-cell-depleted T cells, or PBMCs. The dataset comprised deeply sampled blood TCRbeta repertoires from subjects exposed to, actively infected with, or recovered from COVID-19. A freely available public database, intended as a resource for researchers studying the immune response to SARS-CoV-2, is where the repertoires were released. The samples were drawn from the first 160 participants of the ongoing ImmuneRACE study and from under 1,500 subjects provided by 6 global collaborators. Nearly every sample came with metadata listing a de-identified subject ID, COVID-19 status, age in years and sex. Where available, HLA class I and class II types were taken from metadata supplied by the sample provider and were not determined by assay-based typing. General conclusions and limits of the study: The quantity of clinical and demographic metadata differed by source and by participant and was supplied without curation.

Per the germline V gene, SGHDT is the CDR1 and YYEEEE is the CDR2. Trimming removed 2 bases from V and 4 bases from J, leaving 14 bases between the germline ends. The CDR3 measures 15 amino acids from cysteine to phenylalanine. The DNA shown is the 45-base CDR3, in frame from base 1. This chain is built from TRBV5-6 and TRBJ2-3, with a tentative D gene TRBD2 over 6 matching bases. This receptor was obtained from a man aged 45 to 65 who had recovered from COVID-19. The sequenced material came from peripheral blood. This receptor has the CDR3 CASSFGGELADTQYF. The DNA sequence is as follows: TGTGCCAGCAGCTTTGGAGGGGAGTTGGCAGATACGCAGTATTTT.